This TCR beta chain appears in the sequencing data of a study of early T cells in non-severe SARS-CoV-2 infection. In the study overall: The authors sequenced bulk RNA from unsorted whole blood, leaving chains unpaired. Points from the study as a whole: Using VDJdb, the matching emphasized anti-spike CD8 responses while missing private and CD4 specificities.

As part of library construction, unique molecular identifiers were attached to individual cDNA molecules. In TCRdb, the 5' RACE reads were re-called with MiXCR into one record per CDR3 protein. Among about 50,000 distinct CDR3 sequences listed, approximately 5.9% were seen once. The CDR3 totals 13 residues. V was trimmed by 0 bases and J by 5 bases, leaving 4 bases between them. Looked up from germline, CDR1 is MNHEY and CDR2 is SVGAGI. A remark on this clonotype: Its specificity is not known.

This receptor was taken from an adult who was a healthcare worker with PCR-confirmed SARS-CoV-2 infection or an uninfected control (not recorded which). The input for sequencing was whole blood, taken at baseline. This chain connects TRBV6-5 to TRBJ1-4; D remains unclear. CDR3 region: CASSYSENEKLFF. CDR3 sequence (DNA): TGTGCCAGCAGTTACTCGGAGAATGAAAAACTGTTTTTT.